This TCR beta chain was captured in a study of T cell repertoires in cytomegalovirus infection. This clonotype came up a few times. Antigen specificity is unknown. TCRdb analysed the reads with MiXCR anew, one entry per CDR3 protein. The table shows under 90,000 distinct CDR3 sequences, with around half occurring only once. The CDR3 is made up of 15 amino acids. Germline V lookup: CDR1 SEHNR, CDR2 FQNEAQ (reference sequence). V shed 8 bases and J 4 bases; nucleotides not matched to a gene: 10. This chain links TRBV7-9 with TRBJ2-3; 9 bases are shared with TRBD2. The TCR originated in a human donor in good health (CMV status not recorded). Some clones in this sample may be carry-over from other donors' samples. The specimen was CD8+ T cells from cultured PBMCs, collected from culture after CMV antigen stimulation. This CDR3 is CASDRGRGWADTQYF. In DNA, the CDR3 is TGTGCCAGCGACCGCGGGAGGGGCTGGGCAGATACGCAGTATTTT.